This T cell receptor (beta chain) was obtained from a study of blood T cell repertoires in COVID-19. For the study at large: Sources were T cells, B-cell-depleted T cells, or PBMCs; the material itself was cDNA or gDNA.

In the original workflow: Estimation of nucleated cell counts was performed using reference gene primer amplification. Profiled with immunoSEQ multiplex PCR; TCRdb holds only in-frame clones, not every one. That table furnishes V, J and clone size, whereas the DNA furnished D and trimming. The sample holds fewer than 250,000 clones; 84% are singletons and the top ten take approximately 6.2%. This clone was counted a few times. The CDR3 loop spans 11 amino acids. Germline V lookup: CDR1 GTSNPN, CDR2 SVGIG (reference sequence). V lost 4 bases and J 11 bases, leaving 14 bases between the germline ends. The study drew participants aged 18 to 89 years from around 24 US areas. Cohort placement rested on clinical history that participants reported themselves.

What was sequenced was PBMCs or T cells enriched from blood (not recorded which). The V gene is TRBV30, the J gene TRBJ1-1; D not certain. The clonotype originates from a woman aged 35 to 49 who had recovered from COVID-19. The CDR3 sequence: CAWTRRGEAFF. In DNA form, the CDR3 reads TGTGCCTGGACCCGGCGGGGTGAGGCTTTCTTT. The whole variable domain, remainder taken from reference TRBV30 and TRBJ1-1, is SQTIHQWPATLVQPVGSPLSLECTVEGTSNPNLYWYRQAAGRGLQLLFYSVGIGQISSEVPQNLSASRPQDRQFILSSKKLLLSDSGFYLCAWTRRGEAFFGQGTRLTVV.